One and the same sample provided the 25 T cell receptor beta chains below, sequenced in a study of T cells after yellow fever vaccination. One entry per CDR3 protein, called by TCRdb with MiXCR from the 5' RACE reads. The table records approximately 550,000 distinct CDR3 sequences, less than 20% of them present only once. Material: PBMCs, obtained 15 days after the yellow fever booster vaccination. These receptor sequences come from a man between 25 and 39 years old who received the YFV17D yellow fever vaccine.

The CDR3 loop reads CAWGGVYEQFF. CDR3 DNA sequence: TGTGCCTGGGGAGGGGTCTATGAGCAGTTCTTC. This chain connects TRBV30 to TRBJ2-1; a weak D match, TRBD2 (6 bases). With 5 bases removed from V and 8 bases from J, the gap between germline ends came to 10 bases. The CDR3 runs to 11 residues. Germline assignment: CDR1 GTSNPN and CDR2 SVGIG (reference sequence).

The V gene is TRBV28, the J gene TRBJ2-1; D ambiguous. The V end lost 6 bases, the J end lost 5 bases, and 11 bases lay between the germline ends. The CDR3 is 13 residues long. Germline V gives CDR1 MDHEN, CDR2 SYDVKM. Here the CDR3 DNA reads TGTGCCAGCAGGAAGAGCGCCCACAATGAGCAGTTCTTC. Amino acids: CASRKSAHNEQFF.

V gene TRBV7-9 combines with J gene TRBJ1-1, with D possibly TRBD1 on 5 matching bases. The CDR3 consists of 13 residues. V lost 0 bases and J 10 bases, leaving 12 bases between the germline ends. Germline-derived CDR1 and CDR2 are SEHNR and FQNEAQ (reference sequence). CDR3 nucleotide sequence: TGTGCCAGCAGCTTAGCAGGGGAGCCGTCAGCTTTCTTT. Translating gives CASSLAGEPSAFF.

The rearrangement links TRBV20-1 to TRBJ2-1, with 7 bases identical to TRBD2. The CDR3 spans 14 residues. CDR1 is DFQATT and CDR2 is SNEGSKA in the germline V gene (reference sequence). V gave up 3 bases and J gave up 3 bases; unmatched junction bases: 5. CDR3 sequence (DNA): TGCAGTGCTAGGGGTAGCGGGCGCTACAATGAGCAGTTCTTC. Amino acid sequence: CSARGSGRYNEQFF.

The chain is built from TRBV6-5 and TRBJ2-1, with D tentatively TRBD1 (6 bases). Germline V lookup: CDR1 MNHEY, CDR2 SVGAGI. This CDR3 has 15 amino acids. Trimming took off 4 bases at V and 2 bases at J, with 12 bases between the two ends. The CDR3 sequence: CASSWGKGAYNEQFF. In nucleotides, the CDR3 is TGTGCCAGCAGTTGGGGGAAGGGGGCCTACAATGAGCAGTTCTTC.

The rearrangement uses TRBV2 and TRBJ2-5; D is uncertain. Trimming cost V 3 bases and J 0 bases, with 11 bases left between them. Germline CDR1 reads SNHLY; CDR2 reads FYNNEI. There are 15 residues in the CDR3. CDR3 sequence: CASSDGYSYQETQYF. The CDR3 nucleotides read TGTGCCAGCAGTGATGGGTATTCGTACCAAGAGACCCAGTACTTC.

V is TRBV19 and J is TRBJ2-7, with D unclear. Trimming pared 4 bases from V and 0 bases from J, leaving 16 bases between. This CDR3 spans 16 amino acids. CDR1 is LNHDA, CDR2 SQIVND, per germline (reference sequence). In DNA, the CDR3 is TGTGCCAGTAGTAAACCCAGAGCCAACAGCTCCTACGAGCAGTACTTC. It specifies CASSKPRANSSYEQYF. Full variable domain (outside the CDR3, taken from reference TRBV19 and TRBJ2-7): DGGITQSPKYLFRKEGQNVTLSCEQNLNHDAMYWYRQDPGQGLRLIYYSQIVNDFQKGDIAEGYSVSREKKESFPLTVTSAQKNPTAFYLCASSKPRANSSYEQYFGPGTRLTVT.

The V and J genes are TRBV6-1 and TRBJ2-5; the D gene is possibly TRBD1 (5 bases). The length of the CDR3 is 14 residues. Trimming took 6 bases from V and 1 from J, leaving 12 bases between them. Per the germline V gene, CDR1 is MNHNS and CDR2 is SASEGT. The CDR3 reads CASRARTSQETQYF. The CDR3 bases are TGTGCCAGCAGGGCCAGGACATCCCAAGAGACCCAGTACTTC.

The V gene is TRBV6-1, the J gene TRBJ1-3; the D gene is possibly TRBD1 (6 bases). The CDR3 is 15 residues long. Germline loops: CDR1 MNHNS, CDR2 SASEGT. The V end lost 5 bases, the J end lost 0 bases, and 11 bases lay between the germline ends. CDR3: CASSQGQVSGNTIYF. The CDR3 DNA reads as TGTGCCAGCAGTCAGGGACAAGTCTCTGGAAACACCATATATTTT.

The table lists this clonotype with a few counts. The chain carries TRBV5-5 and TRBJ2-2; no clear D gene. Germline CDR1 SGHKS, CDR2 YYEKEE (reference sequence). Trimming stripped 0 bases from V and 6 bases from J, with 9 bases between. The CDR3 extends over 14 amino acids. CDR3 bases: TGTGCCAGCAGCTTGGGGCAGGCGGCCGGGGAGCTGTTTTTT. Protein: CASSLGQAAGELFF.

The chain is built from TRBV7-8 and TRBJ2-2, with D perhaps matching TRBD1 (5 bases). This CDR3 is 14 amino acids long. Germline lookup yields CDR1 SGHVS and CDR2 FQNEAQ. Trimming shortened V by 5 bases and J by 3 bases, and 10 bases separated the two germline ends. CDR3 protein: CASSPKGHTGELFF. CDR3 DNA sequence: TGTGCCAGCAGCCCTAAGGGGCACACCGGGGAGCTGTTTTTT. Drawing the rest from reference TRBV7-8 and TRBJ2-2, the complete variable domain is GAGVSQSPRYKVAKRGQDVALRCDPISGHVSLFWYQQALGQGPEFLTYFQNEAQLDKSGLPSDRFFAERPEGSVSTLKIQRTQQEDSAVYLCASSPKGHTGELFFGEGSRLTVL.

This clonotype appeared a few times. The V and J genes are TRBV20-1 and TRBJ2-7; 7 bases match TRBD1. Germline CDR1 and CDR2: DFQATT and SNEGSKA (reference sequence). V gave up 4 bases and J gave up 2 bases; unmatched junction bases: 8. This CDR3 comprises 14 residues. The CDR3 reads CSATSTGVTYEQYF. The CDR3 coding sequence is TGCAGTGCTACTAGTACAGGGGTCACCTACGAGCAGTACTTC.

This rearrangement joins TRBV28 to TRBJ1-5; no definite D call. Germline lookup yields CDR1 MDHEN and CDR2 SYDVKM. This CDR3 spans 15 amino acids. Trimming cost V 6 bases and J 0 bases, with 12 bases left between them. The chain's CDR3 is CASRSAANSNQPQHF. CDR3 sequence (DNA): TGTGCCAGCAGATCCGCAGCTAATAGCAATCAGCCCCAGCATTTT. The complete variable domain, with remaining parts taken from reference TRBV28 and TRBJ1-5, reads DVKVTQSSRYLVKRTGEKVFLECVQDMDHENMFWYRQDPGLGLRLIYFSYDVKMKEKGDIPEGYSVSREKKERFSLILESASTNQTSMYLCASRSAANSNQPQHFGDGTRLSIL.

This chain joins TRBV4-3 and TRBJ2-7; a possible D gene is TRBD1 (5 bases). Trimming took off 0 bases at V and 7 bases at J, with 19 bases between the two ends. Germline loops: CDR1 LGHNA, CDR2 YSLEER. This CDR3 contains 16 residues. The CDR3 DNA sequence: TGCGCCAGCAGCCAAGATTCTGGGGTTGGGTCAGGGGAGCAGTACTTC. This encodes CASSQDSGVGSGEQYF.

The gene calls are TRBV6-5 and TRBJ2-7; D is unclear. Germline CDR1 and CDR2: MNHEY and SVGAGI. This CDR3 contains 11 residues. Trimming pared 7 bases from V and 7 bases from J, leaving 11 bases between. The CDR3 nucleotides read TGTGCCAGCACCAGTTGGGGAGAGCAGTACTTC. Protein sequence: CASTSWGEQYF.

In its sample, this clonotype was seen a few times. This chain links TRBV19 with TRBJ2-1; D unclear. There are 11 residues in the CDR3. Between the trimmed V and J ends, which lost 7 bases and 5 bases, there was a span of 6 bases. Germline values: CDR1 LNHDA, CDR2 SQIVND (reference sequence). This chain's CDR3 is CASIRHNEQFF. The DNA for the CDR3 is TGTGCCAGTATACGACACAATGAGCAGTTCTTC.

This clonotype was counted a few times. CDR3 sequence: CSARLEGTISPLHF. Written as DNA, the CDR3 is TGCAGTGCTAGGTTGGAAGGGACGATTTCACCCCTCCACTTT. The V gene is TRBV20-1, the J gene TRBJ1-6; D may be TRBD1 (5 bases). CDR3 size: 14 residues. Germline V gene sequence: CDR1 DFQATT, CDR2 SNEGSKA (reference sequence). The germline V and J ends were trimmed by 3 bases and 9 bases, with 15 bases remaining between them.

This clonotype was seen a handful of times. The chain is built from TRBV12-3 or TRBV12-4 and TRBJ2-7; D gene uncertain. The CDR3 is 14 amino acids. V lost 3 bases to trimming and J lost 3 bases, with 12 bases between them. The CDR3 sequence is CASSFSASHYEQYF. For the CDR3, the DNA is TGTGCCAGCAGTTTTTCCGCTAGTCACTACGAGCAGTACTTC.

The rearrangement links TRBV20-1 to TRBJ2-1; TRBD2 aligns across 9 bases. Germline V lookup: CDR1 DFQATT, CDR2 SNEGSKA (reference sequence). The CDR3 runs 14 residues. V lost 6 bases and J lost 2; bases outside the gene matches: 5. The CDR3 DNA sequence: TGCAGTGCGTCAGCGGGAGGAGCCTACAATGAGCAGTTCTTC. It translates to CSASAGGAYNEQFF.

This clonotype was observed a few times. The chain couples TRBV20-1 to TRBJ2-2; 7 bases line up with TRBD1. This CDR3 comprises 14 residues. Germline V gene lookup returns CDR1 DFQATT and CDR2 SNEGSKA (reference sequence). Germline trimming cut 5 bases from V and 4 bases from J; bases unmatched to any gene: 7. Here the CDR3 reads CSAGSGTVTGELFF. CDR3 DNA sequence: TGCAGTGCTGGATCCGGGACAGTCACCGGGGAGCTGTTTTTT.

This clonotype was counted only a few times. The chain is built from TRBV29-1 and TRBJ1-1; 7 nucleotides line up with TRBD1. V gave up 3 bases and J gave up 4 bases; unmatched junction bases: 5. There are 13 residues in the CDR3. Looked up from germline, CDR1 is SQVTM and CDR2 is ANQGSEA. CDR3 residues: CSVDEGAATEAFF. In DNA form, the CDR3 reads TGCAGCGTTGATGAGGGGGCAGCCACTGAAGCTTTCTTT. Variable domain in full (rest from reference TRBV29-1 and TRBJ1-1): SAVISQKPSRDICQRGTSLTIQCQVDSQVTMMFWYRQQPGQSLTLIATANQGSEATYESGFVIDKFPISRPNLTFSTLTVSNMSPEDSSIYLCSVDEGAATEAFFGQGTRLTVV.

This clonotype was seen more than once but under ten times. This chain links TRBV7-9 with TRBJ1-1; D ambiguous. V was clipped by 2 bases and J by 4 bases, with 8 bases between them. Per germline, CDR1 SEHNR and CDR2 FQNEAQ (reference sequence). The CDR3 spans 13 residues. Written as DNA, the CDR3 is TGTGCCAGCAGCTTACACGACATCACTGAAGCTTTCTTT. It is translated as CASSLHDITEAFF. Full variable domain (outside the CDR3, taken from reference TRBV7-9 and TRBJ1-1): DTGVSQNPRHKITKRGQNVTFRCDPISEHNRLYWYRQTLGQGPEFLTYFQNEAQLEKSRLLSDRFSAERPKGSFSTLEIQRTEQGDSAMYLCASSLHDITEAFFGQGTRLTVV.

The chain combines TRBV20-1 with TRBJ2-3, with D maybe TRBD1 (7 bases). Germline loops: CDR1 DFQATT, CDR2 SNEGSKA (reference sequence). V lost 1 base to trimming and J lost 4 bases, with 15 bases between them. The CDR3 consists of 15 residues. In nucleotides, the CDR3 is TGCAGTGCTAGAGCCCAAGCAGGGGGGCCAGATACGCAGTATTTT. Translating it yields CSARAQAGGPDTQYF.

In this sample, this clonotype turned up a few times. This chain links TRBV29-1 with TRBJ2-7; 7 bases agree with TRBD1. The CDR3 runs 12 residues. V trimming: 1 base; J trimming: 6 bases; junction bases outside the gene matches: 3. Germline loops: CDR1 SQVTM, CDR2 ANQGSEA. Here the CDR3 reads CSVEAQGTEQYF. CDR3 bases: TGCAGCGTTGAAGCACAGGGGACCGAGCAGTACTTC.

This clonotype has only a few counts. This chain connects TRBV29-1 to TRBJ2-1, with a weak D call TRBD2 (5 bases). V lost 8 bases, J lost 2 bases, and 16 bases lay in between. Germline V gene lookup returns CDR1 SQVTM and CDR2 ANQGSEA. The CDR3 consists of 14 residues. In DNA, the CDR3 is TGCAGCCTTACCCCCTATAGCGCCTACAATGAGCAGTTCTTC. Encoded protein: CSLTPYSAYNEQFF.